Each of the 15 T cell receptor beta chains below was sequenced from the same sample in a study of cytomegalovirus exposure and HLA in healthy donors. The study ran its PCR with 60 Vbeta and 13 Jbeta primers. Profiled with immunoSEQ multiplex PCR; TCRdb holds only in-frame clones, not every one. The sample has 150,000 to 200,000 clones, about 80% seen once. The sequencing input was PBMCs. The origin of the receptors is a man aged 18 to 29 in good health and CMV-seropositive.

This chain connects TRBV4-1 to TRBJ1-3; D gene uncertain. Trimming removed 2 bases at V and 3 bases at J, with 14 bases between. Per germline, CDR1 MGHRA and CDR2 YSYEKL. This CDR3 spans 16 amino acids. The chain's CDR3 is CASSQLDDYFGNTIYF. For the CDR3, the DNA is TGCGCCAGCAGCCAATTGGACGACTACTTTGGAAACACCATATATTTT.

The chain couples TRBV5-1 to TRBJ2-6; the D gene is possibly TRBD2 (6 bases). Trimming took 3 bases from V and 4 from J, leaving 8 bases between them. CDR1 and CDR2 from the germline V gene are SGHRS and YFSETQ. This CDR3 is 14 amino acids long. The CDR3 region has the DNA TGCGCCAGCAGCTCCGCGGGAGGGGCCAACGTCCTGACTTTC. Protein sequence: CASSSAGGANVLTF.

The chain links TRBV5-6 to TRBJ1-1, with TRBD1 as a possible D gene (6 bases). V was trimmed by 2 bases and J by 5 bases, leaving 16 bases between them. CDR3 length equals 15 residues. Germline values: CDR1 SGHDT, CDR2 YYEEEE. This CDR3 reads CASSLLQGGGTEAFF. CDR3 in DNA: TGTGCCAGCAGCTTACTACAGGGAGGGGGAACTGAAGCTTTCTTT. Full variable domain (remainder filled in from reference TRBV5-6 and TRBJ1-1): DAGVTQSPTHLIKTRGQQVTLRCSPKSGHDTVSWYQQALGQGPQFIFQYYEEEERQRGNFPDRFSGHQFPNYSSELNVNALLLGDSALYLCASSLLQGGGTEAFFGQGTRLTVV.

V and J are TRBV4-1 and TRBJ1-1; D gene uncertain. Trimming shortened V by 3 bases and J by 1 base, and 9 bases separated the two germline ends. The CDR3 runs 14 residues. Germline CDR1 reads MGHRA; CDR2 reads YSYEKL. The CDR3: CASSHSEGNTEAFF. CDR3 DNA: TGCGCCAGCAGCCACTCTGAGGGGAACACTGAAGCTTTCTTT.

This sequence joins TRBV9 and TRBJ2-6; possibly TRBD1 for D (5 bases). Germline V CDR1 and CDR2: SGDLS, YYNGEE. Trimming took off 2 bases at V and 1 base at J, with 7 bases between the two ends. This CDR3 comprises 15 residues. In DNA, the CDR3 is TGTGCCAGCAGCGTTGGGGCTTCTGGGGCCAACGTCCTGACTTTC. Protein product: CASSVGASGANVLTF.

The chain recombines TRBV9 with TRBJ2-3; 10 nucleotides agree with TRBD1. CDR3 size: 15 residues. V shed 0 bases, J shed 4 bases, and the junction held 2 bases outside the gene matches. Per germline, CDR1 SGDLS and CDR2 YYNGEE. The chain's CDR3 is CASSVGDRGADTQYF. Written as DNA, the CDR3 is TGTGCCAGCAGCGTAGGGGACAGGGGAGCAGATACGCAGTATTTT.

The chain combines TRBV18 with TRBJ2-1, with 13 nucleotides matching TRBD2. Losses at the gene ends were 6 bases for V and 8 bases for J; bases not matched to a gene: 7. Germline values: CDR1 KGHSH, CDR2 LQKENI. The CDR3 is 15 residues long. CDR3 loop: CASSPGLAGVYEQFF. Here the CDR3 DNA reads TGTGCCAGCTCGCCCGGACTAGCGGGAGTTTATGAGCAGTTCTTC.

Only a few counts were recorded for this clone. The chain joins TRBV6-6 to TRBJ2-1; perhaps TRBD2 as D (5 bases). V dropped 5 bases and J dropped 0 bases, with 11 bases sitting between them. Germline V gene data show CDR1 as MNHNY and CDR2 as SVGAGI (reference sequence). The length of the CDR3 is 15 residues. CDR3 protein: CASSQRGPSYNEQFF. In DNA, the CDR3 is TGTGCCAGCAGTCAGCGCGGGCCCTCCTACAATGAGCAGTTCTTC.

The V gene is TRBV27, the J gene TRBJ1-4; D call uncertain. The CDR3 runs to 15 residues. Per germline, CDR1 MNHEY and CDR2 SMNVEV (reference sequence). V was shortened by 8 bases and J by 0 bases, with 13 bases between the two germline ends. The CDR3 sequence is CASARRAATNEKLFF. Written as DNA, the CDR3 is TGTGCCAGCGCTCGGCGGGCCGCAACTAATGAAAAACTGTTTTTT.

The chain recombines TRBV2 with TRBJ2-1; the D is unclear. Germline-derived CDR1 and CDR2 are SNHLY and FYNNEI. Trimming stripped 5 bases from V and 8 bases from J, with 4 bases between. The CDR3 consists of 10 residues. CDR3 sequence (DNA): TGTGCCAGCAGTCTGTATGAGCAGTTCTTC. It specifies CASSLYEQFF.

The chain joins TRBV5-6 to TRBJ2-1; D gene ambiguous. The germline V gene has CDR1 SGHDT and CDR2 YYEEEE. This CDR3 is 13 amino acids long. Trimming left V 6 bases short and J 5 bases short, with 12 bases between. In nucleotides, the CDR3 is TGTGCCAGCACCTTAGGCCGGGACAATGAGCAGTTCTTC. This codes for CASTLGRDNEQFF. Supplemented by reference TRBV5-6 and TRBJ2-1, the full variable domain reads DAGVTQSPTHLIKTRGQQVTLRCSPKSGHDTVSWYQQALGQGPQFIFQYYEEEERQRGNFPDRFSGHQFPNYSSELNVNALLLGDSALYLCASTLGRDNEQFFGPGTRLTVL.

This clone was found a few times. The V call is TRBV30, the J call TRBJ1-1; weak D call: TRBD1 (6 bases). Germline assignment: CDR1 GTSNPN and CDR2 SVGIG (reference sequence). V shed 4 bases and J shed 3 bases, with 12 bases lying between them. The CDR3 runs to 13 residues. The CDR3 DNA sequence: TGTGCCTGGATAACACAGGGCTACACTGAAGCTTTCTTT. Protein product: CAWITQGYTEAFF.

This chain joins TRBV11-2 and TRBJ2-5; D is undetermined. TRBJ2-7 matches the DNA end more closely, so the J call is doubtful. CDR3 size: 15 residues. Per germline, CDR1 SGHAT and CDR2 FQNNGV. CDR3 coding DNA: TGTGCCAGCAGCTTCAGGCCTTTTCGGCGCGACGAGCAGTACTTC. Encoded protein: CASSFRPFRRDEQYF.

DNA for the CDR3: TGCGCCAGCAGCCAACCGACAGGGATGGGAGTGGAAGCTTTCTTT. It is translated as CASSQPTGMGVEAFF. The chain combines TRBV4-1 with TRBJ1-1, with TRBD1 identical over 7 bases. The trim removed 2 bases at V and 8 bases at J, leaving 11 bases unmatched. This CDR3 contains 15 residues. CDR1 and CDR2 (germline): MGHRA, YSYEKL.

The chain employs TRBV5-1 and TRBJ2-5, with D possibly matching TRBD1 (7 bases). The CDR3 has 13 amino acids. Germline CDR1 and CDR2: SGHRS and YFSETQ. Trimming removed 7 bases from V and 5 bases from J, with 15 bases in between. This chain's CDR3 is CASRRQGGETQYF. CDR3 nucleotides: TGCGCCAGCCGCAGACAGGGAGGCGAGACCCAGTACTTC.